This section outlines one T cell receptor (beta chain) sequence together with its context. Only in-frame clones appear in the TCRdb table, and some are missing; sequencing was by immunoSEQ multiplex PCR. Here the sample spans hundreds of thousands of clones, approximately 78% being singletons. Germline V gene sequence: CDR1 KGHDR, CDR2 SFDVKD. CDR3 length equals 16 residues. V lost 4 bases, J lost 7 bases, and 20 bases lay in between. This sample is part of a study of blood T cell repertoires in COVID-19. The chain joins TRBV24-1 to TRBJ2-3, with D perhaps matching TRBD1 (6 bases). Input material: PBMCs or T cells enriched from blood (not recorded which). The clonotype comes from a man between 40 and 49 years old who had been exposed to COVID-19. CDR3 bases: TGTGCCACCAGTGAGCAGAGAGGGGGTCGGGGAAATACGCAGTATTTT. This encodes CATSEQRGGRGNTQYF.